Below, 29 T cell receptor beta chains from the same sample are listed, as sequenced in a study of T cell responses to AZD1222 COVID-19 vaccine. Assay: immunoSEQ multiplex PCR; the TCRdb copy retains only in-frame clones and omits some. This table holds about 170,000 clones, about 90% found once. The sequences come from peripheral blood, collected on day 0 of AZD1222 vaccination. Receptors were obtained from an adult in good health.

V usage is TRBV7-9 and J usage is TRBJ2-1; D may be TRBD2 (6 bases). CDR3 size: 16 residues. With 1 base removed from V and 0 bases from J, the gap between germline ends came to 10 bases. Germline V CDR1 and CDR2: SEHNR, FQNEAQ (reference sequence). The DNA of the CDR3 is TGTGCCAGCAGCTTAGAAGGGAGGAGCTCCTACAATGAGCAGTTCTTC. Its translation: CASSLEGRSSYNEQFF.

The J gene is TRBJ2-2, the V gene TRBV25-1; D is perhaps TRBD1 (5 bases). The CDR3 extends over 15 amino acids. Germline CDR1 MGHDK, CDR2 SYGVNS. V dropped 2 bases and J dropped 4 bases, with 11 bases sitting between them. The CDR3 sequence is CASSEVTGGTGELFF. The CDR3 DNA sequence: TGTGCCAGCAGTGAAGTAACAGGCGGCACCGGGGAGCTGTTTTTT.

This clone was observed a few times. The gene calls are TRBV7-9 and TRBJ1-6, with no clear D. Germline CDR1 reads SEHNR; CDR2 reads FQNEAQ (reference sequence). V was pared by 4 bases and J by 6 bases, with 4 bases between. The CDR3 has 12 amino acids. CDR3 nucleotide sequence: TGTGCCAGCAGCTCGCCTAATTCACCCCTCCACTTT. Its protein product is CASSSPNSPLHF. Together with reference TRBV7-9 and TRBJ1-6, the CDR3 gives the full variable domain: DTGVSQNPRHKITKRGQNVTFRCDPISEHNRLYWYRQTLGQGPEFLTYFQNEAQLEKSRLLSDRFSAERPKGSFSTLEIQRTEQGDSAMYLCASSSPNSPLHFGNGTRLTVT.

In the case of this clone: Other DNA variants within this sample encode the same CDR3. This chain links TRBV28 with TRBJ2-7; the D is unclear. Looked up from germline, CDR1 is MDHEN and CDR2 is SYDVKM. V lost 1 base and J lost 0, with 7 bases in between. This CDR3 region has 14 residues. The CDR3 region is CASSLSGFSYEQYF. Written as DNA, the CDR3 is TGTGCCAGCAGTTTATCTGGGTTCTCCTACGAGCAGTACTTC.

In regard to this clone: Other DNA sequences in this sample translate to the same CDR3. V usage is TRBV6-5 and J usage is TRBJ2-7; 7 bases map to TRBD1. Germline CDR1 and CDR2: MNHEY and SVGAGI. This CDR3 is 15 amino acids long. V lost 4 bases, J lost 0 bases, and 6 bases stayed unmatched. The CDR3 nucleotides read TGTGCCAGCAGTTCCACCGGGACAGCCTCCTACGAGCAGTACTTC. Translating gives CASSSTGTASYEQYF.

V and J are TRBV6-1 and TRBJ1-5; the D is unclear. The germline V gene has CDR1 MNHNS and CDR2 SASEGT. Deletions cut 6 bases from V and 1 base from J, with 13 bases between. The CDR3 extends over 15 amino acids. The CDR3 spells CASRYEGASNQPQHF. The CDR3 DNA follows: TGTGCCAGCAGATATGAGGGTGCGAGCAATCAGCCCCAGCATTTT.

The J gene is TRBJ2-2, the V gene TRBV19; weak D call: TRBD2 (5 bases). V was pared by 7 bases and J by 1 base, with 19 bases between. The CDR3 consists of 17 residues. The germline CDR1 and CDR2 sequences are LNHDA and SQIVND (reference sequence). In DNA, the CDR3 is TGTGCCAGTATCTCTTACTCGGGGTCCAGGAACACCGGGGAGCTGTTTTTT. It encodes CASISYSGSRNTGELFF.

The chain joins TRBV29-1 to TRBJ2-1; TRBD2 matches 11 bases. CDR1 is SQVTM and CDR2 is ANQGSEA in the germline V gene. CDR3 length: 14 residues. V lost 4 bases and J lost 5; bases outside the gene matches: 4. CDR3 amino acids: CSVGGTSGDNEQFF. The CDR3 nucleotides read TGCAGCGTTGGAGGGACTAGCGGAGACAATGAGCAGTTCTTC.

The J gene is TRBJ2-7, the V gene TRBV5-8, with D possibly being TRBD1 (5 bases). V shed 2 bases and J shed 3 bases, with 9 bases lying between them. Looked up from germline, CDR1 is SGHTS and CDR2 is YDEGEE. CDR3 length equals 13 residues. DNA for the CDR3: TGTGCCAGCAGCTTAGGGGTTGGCTACGAGCAGTACTTC. Translated: CASSLGVGYEQYF. Full variable domain (remainder filled in from reference TRBV5-8 and TRBJ2-7): EAGVTQSPTHLIKTRGQQATLRCSPISGHTSVYWYQQALGLGLQFLLWYDEGEERNRGNFPPRFSGRQFPNYSSELNVNALELEDSALYLCASSLGVGYEQYFGPGTRLTVT.

The chain combines TRBV2 with TRBJ2-1; 12 bases agree with TRBD2. J was trimmed by 7 bases and V by 6 bases; bases with no gene match: 7. CDR1 is SNHLY and CDR2 is FYNNEI in the germline V gene. The CDR3 consists of 15 residues. The CDR3 spells CASSPTSGSINEQFF. For the CDR3, the DNA is TGTGCCAGCAGCCCGACTAGCGGGAGTATTAATGAGCAGTTCTTC. Full variable domain (remainder filled in from reference TRBV2 and TRBJ2-1): EPEVTQTPSHQVTQMGQEVILRCVPISNHLYFYWYRQILGQKVEFLVSFYNNEISEKSEIFDDQFSVERPDGSNFTLKIRSTKLEDSAMYFCASSPTSGSINEQFFGPGTRLTVL.

The V gene is TRBV5-5, the J gene TRBJ2-7; D perhaps matches TRBD1 (6 bases). This CDR3 region has 14 residues. The V end was cut by 0 bases, the J end by 6 bases, with 13 bases between. Germline lookup yields CDR1 SGHKS and CDR2 YYEKEE (reference sequence). The CDR3 is CASSLEGVPGEQYF. The DNA of the CDR3 is TGTGCCAGCAGCTTGGAGGGGGTTCCAGGCGAGCAGTACTTC.

The chain is built from TRBV7-2 and TRBJ2-2; D may be TRBD1 (5 bases). The V gene's germline CDR1 is SGHTA and CDR2 FQGNSA. V gave up 1 base and J gave up 3 bases, with 6 bases separating them. This CDR3 region has 14 residues. CDR3 amino acids: CASSLVQDTGELFF. CDR3 coding DNA: TGTGCCAGCAGCTTAGTACAGGACACCGGGGAGCTGTTTTTT.

J is TRBJ1-1 and V is TRBV13; D uncertain. The germline V gene has CDR1 PRHDT and CDR2 FYEKMQ (reference sequence). The CDR3 is 12 residues long. Deletions cut 0 bases from V and 1 base from J, with 0 bases between. As DNA, the CDR3 is TGTGCCAGCAGCTTAGGGAACACTGAAGCTTTCTTT. Its protein is CASSLGNTEAFF.

The rearrangement links TRBV18 to TRBJ2-5; D uncertain. Deletions cut 3 bases from V and 2 bases from J, with 7 bases between. This CDR3 spans 13 amino acids. Germline-derived CDR1 and CDR2 are KGHSH and LQKENI. This chain's CDR3 is CASSPRTQETQYF. The CDR3 DNA reads as TGTGCCAGCTCACCGCGAACACAAGAGACCCAGTACTTC.

This sequence joins TRBV19 and TRBJ2-5; 11 bases line up with TRBD2. The trim removed 4 bases at V and 6 bases at J, leaving 13 bases unmatched. Germline-derived CDR1 and CDR2 are LNHDA and SQIVND (reference sequence). The CDR3 consists of 17 residues. This chain's CDR3 is CASSTPAGTSGWKTQYF. The CDR3 DNA sequence: TGTGCCAGTAGTACACCCGCCGGGACTAGCGGATGGAAGACCCAGTACTTC.

The V call is TRBV4-1, the J call TRBJ1-4, with TRBD1 matching over 9 bases. This CDR3 has 15 amino acids. Looked up from germline, CDR1 is MGHRA and CDR2 is YSYEKL. Trimming removed 5 bases from V and 7 bases from J; junction bases left unmatched: 8. The DNA for the CDR3 is TGCGCCAGCAGCTCCCGGGACAGGGAAGCTGAAAAACTGTTTTTT. This codes for CASSSRDREAEKLFF.

The chain has TRBV5-1 and TRBJ1-2; D uncertain. Germline CDR1 reads SGHRS; CDR2 reads YFSETQ. The CDR3 sequence is 13 residues long. V was pared by 0 bases and J by 8 bases, with 11 bases between. The CDR3, as DNA: TGCGCCAGCAGCTTGGTCGAAACCGGGGGCTACACCTTC. Encoded protein: CASSLVETGGYTF.

The rearrangement links TRBV29-1 to TRBJ2-7, with 7 bases fitting TRBD2. The ends lost 3 bases at V and 6 bases at J; junction bases unmatched: 14. This CDR3 spans 15 amino acids. Per the germline V gene, CDR1 is SQVTM and CDR2 is ANQGSEA. The chain's CDR3 is CSVDMMVGGRREQYF. As DNA, the CDR3 is TGCAGCGTTGATATGATGGTGGGAGGGCGACGCGAGCAGTACTTC.

This chain uses TRBV11-2 with TRBJ2-3; possible D gene TRBD2, 6 bases. Germline loops: CDR1 SGHAT, CDR2 FQNNGV. Trimming removed 2 bases from V and 6 bases from J, with 18 bases in between. The CDR3 contains 16 residues. CDR3 coding DNA: TGTGCCAGCAGCTTAACCCCAACTAGCAGGAGGGATACGCAGTATTTT. Encoded protein: CASSLTPTSRRDTQYF.

The chain recombines TRBV18 with TRBJ1-6; the D is unclear. CDR3 size: 14 residues. With 3 bases removed from V and 9 bases from J, the gap between germline ends came to 12 bases. Germline V CDR1 and CDR2: KGHSH, LQKENI. The CDR3 nucleotides read TGTGCCAGCTCACCTACTGACATTGGTTCACCCCTCCACTTT. Translation: CASSPTDIGSPLHF.

This clone was recorded only once. The chain has TRBV6-5 and TRBJ1-1; D perhaps matches TRBD1 (6 bases). The V end was cut by 6 bases, the J end by 1 base, with 12 bases between. The length of the CDR3 is 14 residues. CDR1 is MNHEY and CDR2 is SVGAGI in the germline V gene. The CDR3 DNA reads TGTGCCAGCAGCCGTCGGGACAAGAACACTGAAGCTTTCTTT. Encoded protein: CASSRRDKNTEAFF.

The gene calls are TRBV24-1 and TRBJ1-1; 8 bases are a match to TRBD1. Germline CDR1 is KGHDR and CDR2 is SFDVKD. V trimming: 4 bases; J trimming: 10 bases; junction bases outside the gene matches: 4. The CDR3 length is 12 residues. CDR3 amino acids: CATSEKDRAAFF. As DNA, the CDR3 is TGTGCCACCAGTGAAAAGGACAGGGCAGCTTTCTTT.

This chain joins TRBV2 and TRBJ2-3, with D possibly matching TRBD1 (6 bases). V gave up 7 bases and J gave up 4 bases, with 24 bases separating them. The CDR3 totals 17 residues. CDR1 and CDR2 (germline): SNHLY, FYNNEI. CDR3 protein: CASTELGQGRFSDTQYF. The CDR3 DNA follows: TGTGCCAGCACCGAATTGGGTCAGGGGCGGTTTTCAGATACGCAGTATTTT.

This sequence joins TRBV18 and TRBJ1-1; the match to TRBD1 covers 12 bases. J lost 1 base, V lost 8 bases, and 8 bases had no gene match. The CDR3 runs to 16 residues. Per the germline V gene, CDR1 is KGHSH and CDR2 is LQKENI. The CDR3 loop is CASAPGQGARNTEAFF. The CDR3 DNA sequence: TGTGCCAGCGCGCCGGGACAGGGGGCGAGGAACACTGAAGCTTTCTTT.

The V gene is TRBV30, the J gene TRBJ1-4; 7 bases agree with TRBD1. Germline CDR1 reads GTSNPN; CDR2 reads SVGIG (reference sequence). With 3 bases clipped from V and 5 bases from J, the junction kept 9 bases outside the gene matches. CDR3 length: 15 residues. The DNA of the CDR3 is TGTGCCTGGAGCCGAGGGGGACAGACAAATGAAAAACTGTTTTTT. It is translated as CAWSRGGQTNEKLFF.

This clone was observed a handful of times. The genes are TRBV12-3 or TRBV12-4 and TRBJ2-7, with D perhaps TRBD2 (5 bases). The CDR3 is 13 residues long. The V end lost 1 base, the J end lost 3 bases, and 7 bases lay between the germline ends. CDR3 in amino acids: CASSLGGSYEQYF. Here the CDR3 DNA reads TGTGCCAGCAGTTTAGGTGGGAGCTACGAGCAGTACTTC.

The chain links TRBV4-1 to TRBJ1-2; D unresolved. The germline gives CDR1 MGHRA, CDR2 YSYEKL. The CDR3 spans 15 residues. V was trimmed by 1 base and J by 1 base, leaving 10 bases between them. CDR3 DNA: TGCGCCAGCAGCCAAGTCGGCAGCCGTAACTATGGCTACACCTTC. This sequence encodes CASSQVGSRNYGYTF.

This clone was observed once. The chain recombines TRBV5-5 with TRBJ1-2; 10 positions match TRBD1. The trim removed 3 bases at V and 2 bases at J, leaving 7 bases unmatched. Per germline, CDR1 SGHKS and CDR2 YYEKEE (reference sequence). This CDR3 region has 16 residues. CDR3 bases: TGTGCCAGCAGCTCCGGGACAGGGGACGGAAACTATGGCTACACCTTC. Residues: CASSSGTGDGNYGYTF. The complete variable domain, with remaining parts taken from reference TRBV5-5 and TRBJ1-2, reads DAGVTQSPTHLIKTRGQQVTLRCSPISGHKSVSWYQQVLGQGPQFIFQYYEKEERGRGNFPDRFSARQFPNYSSELNVNALLLGDSALYLCASSSGTGDGNYGYTFGSGTRLTVV.

The CDR3 sequence is CASSLQRGNTEAFF. CDR3 DNA: TGCGCCAGCAGCCTACAGAGAGGGAACACTGAAGCTTTCTTT. The rearrangement joins TRBV5-1 to TRBJ1-1; D call uncertain. Trimming removed 4 bases at V and 1 base at J, with 11 bases between. This CDR3 has 14 residues. CDR1 is SGHRS and CDR2 is YFSETQ in the germline V gene.